This is a list of T cell receptor beta chains from one sample in a study of T cell responses to AZD1222 COVID-19 vaccine. Generated by immunoSEQ multiplex PCR, the TCRdb table keeps only in-frame clones and is missing some. The sample shows about 170,000 clones, just over 90% of them seen only once. The input for sequencing was peripheral blood, taken on day 0 of AZD1222 vaccination. The receptors stem from an adult in good health. Both conserved end residues are trimmed from each CDR3. Rows give clone size only sometimes, using once, few, many, or a class for an expanded clone.

j_call v_call clone_size cdr3_aa
TRBJ2-7 TRBV19 once ASSTTGSEQY
TRBJ2-1 TRBV29-1 - SVRKRDLDYNEQF
TRBJ1-1 TRBV10-2 - ASSESRSSNTEAF
TRBJ1-5 TRBV10-3 - AISDRGQPQH
TRBJ2-2 TRBV6-1 - ASSESLPRLDFSGELF
TRBJ1-4 TRBV5-1 few ASRVVSTNEKLF
TRBJ1-1 TRBV18 - ASSPRQGSTEAF
TRBJ2-3 TRBV28 once ASSSPGEDTQY
TRBJ2-2 TRBV11-3 - ASSLERSGELF
TRBJ1-1 TRBV5-6 - ASSFGWVNTEAF
TRBJ1-6 TRBV9 once ASSVAQGASPLH
TRBJ1-2 TRBV28 - ASSFRRDGYT
TRBJ1-6 TRBV6-5 - ASSYSGGGGWSPLH
TRBJ1-5 TRBV27 few ASSLGALWPQH
TRBJ1-2 TRBV7-2 - ASSSSLNGYT
TRBJ1-5 TRBV18 - ASSLETGNQPQH
TRBJ1-3 TRBV19 - ASSYDSGNTIY
TRBJ2-7 TRBV27 - ASSLSGTGRHEQY
TRBJ1-1 TRBV14 once ASSQHGGLNTEAF
TRBJ1-2 TRBV19 - ASRGWGFGYGYT
TRBJ1-3 TRBV7-2 - ASTFGVLSGNTIY
TRBJ1-1 TRBV7-9 once ASSLIRINTEAF
TRBJ2-3 TRBV5-4 - ASSQTIVSGRQLVPQY
TRBJ2-5 TRBV7-2 - ASSPSFTQETQY
TRBJ2-7 TRBV6-5 - ASSSGNFGTYEQY